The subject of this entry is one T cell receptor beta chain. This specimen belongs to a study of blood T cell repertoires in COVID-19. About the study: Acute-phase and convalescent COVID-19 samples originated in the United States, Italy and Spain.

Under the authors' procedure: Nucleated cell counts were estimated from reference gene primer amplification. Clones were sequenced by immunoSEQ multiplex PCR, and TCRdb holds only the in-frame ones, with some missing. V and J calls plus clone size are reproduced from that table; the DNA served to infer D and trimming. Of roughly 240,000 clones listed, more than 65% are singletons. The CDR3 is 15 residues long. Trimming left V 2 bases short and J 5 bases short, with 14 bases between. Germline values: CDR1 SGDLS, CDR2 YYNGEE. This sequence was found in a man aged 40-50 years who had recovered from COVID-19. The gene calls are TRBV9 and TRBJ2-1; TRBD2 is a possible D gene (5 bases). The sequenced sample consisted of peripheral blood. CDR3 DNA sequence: TGTGCCAGCAGCGTCACGGGATTCCCTAACAATGAGCAGTTCTTC. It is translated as CASSVTGFPNNEQFF.